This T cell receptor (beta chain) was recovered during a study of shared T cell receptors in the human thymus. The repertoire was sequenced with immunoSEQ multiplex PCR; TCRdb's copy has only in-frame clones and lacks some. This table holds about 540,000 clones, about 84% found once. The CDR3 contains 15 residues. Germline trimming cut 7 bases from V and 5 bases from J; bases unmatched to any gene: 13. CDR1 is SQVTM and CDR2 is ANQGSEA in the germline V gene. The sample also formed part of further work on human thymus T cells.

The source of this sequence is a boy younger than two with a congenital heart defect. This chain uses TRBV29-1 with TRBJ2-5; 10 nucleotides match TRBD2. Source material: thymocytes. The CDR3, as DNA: TGCAGCGCCCTTGGTACACTAGCGGGAAGTGAGACCCAGTACTTC. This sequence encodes CSALGTLAGSETQYF.